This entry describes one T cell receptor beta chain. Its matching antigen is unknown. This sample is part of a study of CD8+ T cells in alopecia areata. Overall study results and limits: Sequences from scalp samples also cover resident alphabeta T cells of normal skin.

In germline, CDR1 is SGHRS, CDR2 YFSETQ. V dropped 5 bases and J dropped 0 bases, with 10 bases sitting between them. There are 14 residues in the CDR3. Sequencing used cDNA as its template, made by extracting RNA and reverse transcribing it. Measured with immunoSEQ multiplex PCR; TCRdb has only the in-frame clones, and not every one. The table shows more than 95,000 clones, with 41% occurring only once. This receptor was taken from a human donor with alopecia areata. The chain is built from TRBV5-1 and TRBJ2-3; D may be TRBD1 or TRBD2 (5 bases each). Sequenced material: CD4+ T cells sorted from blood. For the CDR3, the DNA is TGCGCCAGCAGGAGGGACCCTAGCACAGATACGCAGTATTTT. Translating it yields CASRRDPSTDTQYF.